This is a list of T cell receptor beta chains from one sample in a study of identical twins. One entry per CDR3 protein results from TCRdb running MiXCR on the 5' RACE reads. The table includes about 700,000 distinct CDR3 sequences, around 8.6% detected once. Separately, the same data were catalogued under a study of yellow fever vaccine responses in identical twins.

Sequencing was done on a sample of PBMCs. The receptors here all came from a woman under 30 in good health. CDR3s include the opening cysteine and the closing phenylalanine or tryptophan. Each record gives: clone size, V gene, D gene, J gene, CDR3 DNA, CDR3 protein. D genes are given only for firm matches. The size of a clone is reported for some rows only, either as once, few or many, or as a class for expanded clones.

many,TRBV29-1,-,TRBJ2-7,TGCAGCGTTGAAGGGGTCGACGGCCTGCCCTACGAGCAGTACTTC,CSVEGVDGLPYEQYF
-,TRBV11-2,TRBD2,TRBJ2-1,TGTGCCAGCAGCTTATTTCCCCGGACTAGCGGGGGGCCTGGGTACAATGAGCAGTTCTTC,CASSLFPRTSGGPGYNEQFF
few,TRBV29-1,-,TRBJ2-7,TGCAGCGTTGTTGGAGGGAACCTCTACGAGCAGTACTTC,CSVVGGNLYEQYF
-,TRBV6-2/TRBV6-3,TRBD2,TRBJ2-1,TGTGCCAGCTCGGATGGAGCGGGATTAGAGCAGTTCTTC,CASSDGAGLEQFF
many,TRBV7-9,TRBD1,TRBJ2-1,TGTGCCAGCAGCTCGTCCCGGGACAGGTACAATGAGCAGTTCTTC,CASSSSRDRYNEQFF
-,TRBV2,-,TRBJ2-5,TGTGCCAGCGAGGGGGTTCAAGAGACCCAGTACTTC,CASEGVQETQYF
-,TRBV20-1,TRBD2,TRBJ2-1,TGCAGTGCTAGAATCTCCGGGACTAGCGGATACAATGAGCAGTTCTTC,CSARISGTSGYNEQFF
few,TRBV7-3,TRBD2,TRBJ2-3,TGTGCCAGCAGCCTATGGACTAGCGGGGCTAGCACAGATACGCAGTATTTT,CASSLWTSGASTDTQYF
few,TRBV7-8,-,TRBJ2-3,TGTGCCAGCAGCCCACCCAGGGCCTTTCCAGATACGCAGTATTTT,CASSPPRAFPDTQYF
few,TRBV12-3/TRBV12-4,TRBD1,TRBJ1-6,TGTGCCAGCAGTTCGGGACAGGGGGTTTCACCCCTCCACTTT,CASSSGQGVSPLHF
few,TRBV28,-,TRBJ2-1,TGTGCCGACCGGAGTAGGGGGACCTACAATGAGCAGTTCTTC,CADRSRGTYNEQFF
-,TRBV20-1,-,TRBJ2-1,TGCAGTGTGAGCACTGCCGGGACCCTATACAATGAGCAGTTCTTC,CSVSTAGTLYNEQFF
few,TRBV12-3/TRBV12-4,TRBD2,TRBJ2-3,TGTGCCAGCAGTCTTCCGGATAGCGGGGGTCCCTATAGCACAGATACGCAGTATTTT,CASSLPDSGGPYSTDTQYF
-,TRBV14,-,TRBJ2-2,TGTGCCAGCAGCCAAGGATCAGGCTACACCGGGGAGCTGTTTTTT,CASSQGSGYTGELFF
-,TRBV12-3/TRBV12-4,TRBD2,TRBJ2-7,TGTGCCAGCAGTCAAAGTAGCGGGGGGCCTATCGCCTACGAGCAGTACTTC,CASSQSSGGPIAYEQYF
-,TRBV15,TRBD2,TRBJ2-3,TGTGCCACCAGCCGGGGCGGGGGGACCACAGATACGCAGTATTTT,CATSRGGGTTDTQYF
many,TRBV20-1,-,TRBJ1-1,TGCAGTGGGGAGAAGAACGTGGACACTGAAGCTTTCTTT,CSGEKNVDTEAFF
-,TRBV5-1,TRBD1,TRBJ1-2,TGCGCCAGCAGCTTGGTGCCCCCGGGACAGGGGGCTGGCTACACCTTC,CASSLVPPGQGAGYTF
-,TRBV28,TRBD1,TRBJ1-5,TGTGCCAGCAGTCCACCACAGGGGCCTCAGCATTTT,CASSPPQGPQHF
few,TRBV29-1,TRBD1,TRBJ1-5,TGCAGCGTAACCGGGACAGGGGATAGCAATCAGCCCCAGCATTTT,CSVTGTGDSNQPQHF
few,TRBV3-1,-,TRBJ2-3,TGTGCCAGCAGCCAGAGCGGGCTAAACACAGATACGCAGTATTTT,CASSQSGLNTDTQYF
-,TRBV20-1,-,TRBJ2-7,TGCAGTGGGAGAAGACCGGGTGGTTCCTACGAGCAGTACTTC,CSGRRPGGSYEQYF
-,TRBV5-1,TRBD1,TRBJ1-4,TGCGCCAGCAGCTTGGAGGGGGCAGTTAATGAAAAACTGTTTTTT,CASSLEGAVNEKLFF
-,TRBV3-1,-,TRBJ2-2,TGTGCCAGCAGCCGTGGGATGATCGGGAACACCGGGGAGCTGTTTTTT,CASSRGMIGNTGELFF
many,TRBV29-1,-,TRBJ2-7,TGCAGCGTTGAGGCGGGAAAACCCTACGAGCAGTACTTC,CSVEAGKPYEQYF
-,TRBV12-5,-,TRBJ2-2,TGTGCTAGTGGTTTTGTCACCGGGGAGCTGTTTTTT,CASGFVTGELFF
few,TRBV29-1,-,TRBJ2-5,TGCAGCGCAAACCGGGGGGCTGAGACCCAGTACTTC,CSANRGAETQYF
-,TRBV6-1,TRBD1,TRBJ2-7,TGTGCCAGCAGCTTCATTCTTGGTCAGGGACAGGCAGACTACGAGCAGTACTTC,CASSFILGQGQADYEQYF
many,TRBV5-1,TRBD2,TRBJ2-7,TGCGCCAGCCGTCCTAGCGGGGGGGCGAGCAGGGACGAGCAGTACTTC,CASRPSGGASRDEQYF
few,TRBV6-1,TRBD1,TRBJ2-5,TGTGCCAGCAGCCCCGACAGGGTGAACCAAGAGACCCAGTACTTC,CASSPDRVNQETQYF
many,TRBV6-1,-,TRBJ2-1,TGTGCCAGCAGCAGTGCCGGAACGCTACTCAATGAGCAGTTCTTC,CASSSAGTLLNEQFF
many,TRBV7-9,-,TRBJ2-5,TGTGCCAGCAGCCCCATCCAGGGGTGGGAGACCCAGTACTTC,CASSPIQGWETQYF
-,TRBV19,-,TRBJ1-1,TGTGCCAGTAGTATAAGGCAGGGCTCGGGAAACACTGAAGCTTTCTTT,CASSIRQGSGNTEAFF
few,TRBV7-9,-,TRBJ2-1,TGTGCCAGCAGCCTTACAGGGACCGATGAGCAGTTCTTC,CASSLTGTDEQFF
many,TRBV10-3,TRBD2,TRBJ2-3,TGTGCCATCGGGAGGGGCGATACGCAGTATTTT,CAIGRGDTQYF
few,TRBV7-2,-,TRBJ2-7,TGTGCCAGCAGCTTAGCGCTGGACAGCCCCTACGAGCAGTACTTC,CASSLALDSPYEQYF
-,TRBV2,-,TRBJ2-3,TGTGCCAGCAGTGATACAAACACAGATACGCAGTATTTT,CASSDTNTDTQYF
few,TRBV6-5,TRBD1,TRBJ2-5,TGTGCCAGCAGTTCACCGACAGGGAAGGAAGAGACCCAGTACTTC,CASSSPTGKEETQYF
-,TRBV6-5,-,TRBJ1-6,TGTGCCAGCAGTTCCAACCGACGGGAAAATTCACCCCTCCACTTT,CASSSNRRENSPLHF
few,TRBV15,TRBD1,TRBJ2-7,TGTGCCACCAGCTCCGGACAGGGGGGCGAGCAGTACTTC,CATSSGQGGEQYF
-,TRBV27,TRBD1,TRBJ1-2,TGTGCCAGCAGGACAGGGGCTGGCTACACCTTC,CASRTGAGYTF
many,TRBV5-1,-,TRBJ2-6,TGCGCCAGCAGCGCGAGACAAGGATCTGGGGCCAACGTCCTGACTTTC,CASSARQGSGANVLTF
few,TRBV4-3,-,TRBJ2-3,TGCGCCAGCAGCCAAGAGCAGAACCTAGGCACAGATACGCAGTATTTT,CASSQEQNLGTDTQYF
-,TRBV11-2,-,TRBJ2-1,TGTGCCAGCAGCAACCCCTCTGAGAACCACAATGAGCAGTTCTTC,CASSNPSENHNEQFF
many,TRBV12-3/TRBV12-4,-,TRBJ1-5,TGTGCCAGCAGTTTTTTGGGTCAGCCCCAGCATTTT,CASSFLGQPQHF
-,TRBV7-9,TRBD1,TRBJ2-3,TGTGCCAGCAGGAGCGCGGGACAGGCACCCTCTTCGCAGTATTTT,CASRSAGQAPSSQYF
many,TRBV7-9,TRBD1,TRBJ1-1,TGTGCCAGCAGCTGGCCCGGGACAGGGTATTCCGGCACTGAAGCTTTCTTT,CASSWPGTGYSGTEAFF
few,TRBV11-1,-,TRBJ2-7,TGTGCCAGCAGCTCCATTGGACATGGAAGCTCCTACGAGCAGTACTTC,CASSSIGHGSSYEQYF
many,TRBV27,-,TRBJ2-7,TGCGCCAGCAGCTTGACGGGAATCTACGAGCAGTACTTC,CASSLTGIYEQYF
few,TRBV7-2,TRBD2,TRBJ2-7,TGTGCCAGCAGTGATCAAACTAGCGGAAGCTCCTACGAGCAGTACTTC,CASSDQTSGSSYEQYF
many,TRBV20-1,-,TRBJ2-1,TGCAGTGCTAGGGGGGGGCCCTCCTACAATGAGCAGTTCTTC,CSARGGPSYNEQFF
-,TRBV11-1,TRBD1,TRBJ2-6,TGTGCCAGCAGCTTGGTGACAGGGCCGGAAACTGGGGCCAACGTCCTGACTTTC,CASSLVTGPETGANVLTF
-,TRBV4-3,-,TRBJ2-7,TGCGCCAGCAGCCAAGTTAAAGGGGCGGCGGGGTACGAGCAGTACTTC,CASSQVKGAAGYEQYF
-,TRBV28,TRBD2,TRBJ2-7,TGTGCCAGCGCTAGCGGGGCCTACGAGCAGTACTTC,CASASGAYEQYF